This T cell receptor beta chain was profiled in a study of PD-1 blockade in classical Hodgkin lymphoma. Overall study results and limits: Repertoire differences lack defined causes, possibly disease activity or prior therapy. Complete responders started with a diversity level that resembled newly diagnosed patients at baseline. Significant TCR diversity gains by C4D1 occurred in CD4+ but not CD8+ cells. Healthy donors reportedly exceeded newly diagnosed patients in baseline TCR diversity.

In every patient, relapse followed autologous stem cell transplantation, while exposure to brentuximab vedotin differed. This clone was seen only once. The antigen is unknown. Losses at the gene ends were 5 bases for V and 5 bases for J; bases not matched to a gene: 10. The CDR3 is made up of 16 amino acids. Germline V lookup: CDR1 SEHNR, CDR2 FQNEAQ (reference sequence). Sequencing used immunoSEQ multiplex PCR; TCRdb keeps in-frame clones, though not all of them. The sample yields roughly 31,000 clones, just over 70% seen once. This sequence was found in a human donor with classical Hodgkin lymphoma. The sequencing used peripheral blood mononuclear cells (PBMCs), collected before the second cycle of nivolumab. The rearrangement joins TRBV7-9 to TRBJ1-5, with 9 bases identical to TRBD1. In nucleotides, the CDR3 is TGTGCCAGCAGCAAGGGGACAGGGCGATTCGATCAGCCCCAGCATTTT. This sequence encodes CASSKGTGRFDQPQHF.